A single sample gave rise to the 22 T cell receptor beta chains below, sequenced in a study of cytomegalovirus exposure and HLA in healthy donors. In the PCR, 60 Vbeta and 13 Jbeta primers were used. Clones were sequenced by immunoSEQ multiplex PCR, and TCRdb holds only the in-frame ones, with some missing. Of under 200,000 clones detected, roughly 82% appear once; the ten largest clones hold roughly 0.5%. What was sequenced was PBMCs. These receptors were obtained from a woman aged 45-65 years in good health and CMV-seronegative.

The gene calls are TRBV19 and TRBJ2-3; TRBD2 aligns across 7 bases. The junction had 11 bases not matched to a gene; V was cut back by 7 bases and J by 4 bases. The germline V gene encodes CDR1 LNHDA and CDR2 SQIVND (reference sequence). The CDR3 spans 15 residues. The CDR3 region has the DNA TGTGCCAGTACCCCGGGGGGTCAACATTCAGATACGCAGTATTTT. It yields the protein CASTPGGQHSDTQYF. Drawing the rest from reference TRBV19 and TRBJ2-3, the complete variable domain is DGGITQSPKYLFRKEGQNVTLSCEQNLNHDAMYWYRQDPGQGLRLIYYSQIVNDFQKGDIAEGYSVSREKKESFPLTVTSAQKNPTAFYLCASTPGGQHSDTQYFGPGTRLTVL.

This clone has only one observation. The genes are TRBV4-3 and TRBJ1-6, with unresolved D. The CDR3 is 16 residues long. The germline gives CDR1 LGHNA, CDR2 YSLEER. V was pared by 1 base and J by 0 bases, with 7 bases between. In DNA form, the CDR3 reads TGCGCCAGCAGCCAAGGCGCGAGCTCCTATAATTCACCCCTCCACTTT. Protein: CASSQGASSYNSPLHF.

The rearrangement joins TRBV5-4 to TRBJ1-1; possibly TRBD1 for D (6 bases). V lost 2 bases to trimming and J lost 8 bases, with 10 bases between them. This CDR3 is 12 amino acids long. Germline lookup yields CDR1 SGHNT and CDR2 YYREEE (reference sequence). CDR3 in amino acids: CASSFSQGEAFF. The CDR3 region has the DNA TGTGCCAGCAGCTTCAGTCAGGGGGAAGCTTTCTTT.

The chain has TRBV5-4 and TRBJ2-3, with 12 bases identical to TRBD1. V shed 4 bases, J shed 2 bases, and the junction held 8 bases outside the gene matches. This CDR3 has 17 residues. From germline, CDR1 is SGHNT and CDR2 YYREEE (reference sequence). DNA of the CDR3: TGTGCCAGCAGCCACCCCGGGACAGGGGGCCACACAGATACGCAGTATTTT. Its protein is CASSHPGTGGHTDTQYF. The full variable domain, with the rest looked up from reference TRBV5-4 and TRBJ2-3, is ETGVTQSPTHLIKTRGQQVTLRCSSQSGHNTVSWYQQALGQGPQFIFQYYREEENGRGNFPPRFSGLQFPNYSSELNVNALELDDSALYLCASSHPGTGGHTDTQYFGPGTRLTVL.

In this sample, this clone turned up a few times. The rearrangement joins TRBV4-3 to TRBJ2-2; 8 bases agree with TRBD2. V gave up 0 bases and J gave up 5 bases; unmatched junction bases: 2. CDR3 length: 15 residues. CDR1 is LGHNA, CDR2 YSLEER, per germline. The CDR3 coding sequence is TGCGCCAGCAGCCAAGACGGGGGGGGGACCGGGGAGCTGTTTTTT. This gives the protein CASSQDGGGTGELFF.

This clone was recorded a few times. The CDR3 sequence is CASSLEPSSGNTIYF. CDR3 coding DNA: TGCGCCAGCAGCTTGGAACCGAGCTCTGGAAACACCATATATTTT. This chain links TRBV5-1 with TRBJ1-3, with D uncertain. From germline, CDR1 is SGHRS and CDR2 YFSETQ. The CDR3 spans 15 residues. Trimming left V 0 bases short and J 0 bases short, with 7 bases between.

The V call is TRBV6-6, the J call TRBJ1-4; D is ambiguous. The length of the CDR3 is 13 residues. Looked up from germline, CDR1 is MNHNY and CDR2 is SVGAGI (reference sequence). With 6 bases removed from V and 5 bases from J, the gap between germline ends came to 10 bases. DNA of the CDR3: TGTGCCAGCAGGAGGGTGGAGAATGAAAAACTGTTTTTT. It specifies CASRRVENEKLFF.

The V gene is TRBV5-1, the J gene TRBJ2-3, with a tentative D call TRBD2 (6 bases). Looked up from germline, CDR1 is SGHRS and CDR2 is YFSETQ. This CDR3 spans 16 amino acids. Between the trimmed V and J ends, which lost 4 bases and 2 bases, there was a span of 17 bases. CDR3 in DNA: TGCGCCAGCAGCCCGATTGTGGGAGGCCCCACAGATACGCAGTATTTT. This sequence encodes CASSPIVGGPTDTQYF.

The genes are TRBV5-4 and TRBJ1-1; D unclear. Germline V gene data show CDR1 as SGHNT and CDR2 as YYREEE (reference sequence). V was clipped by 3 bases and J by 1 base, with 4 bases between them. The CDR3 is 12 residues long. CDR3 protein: CASSYKNTEAFF. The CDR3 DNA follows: TGTGCCAGCAGCTACAAGAACACTGAAGCTTTCTTT.

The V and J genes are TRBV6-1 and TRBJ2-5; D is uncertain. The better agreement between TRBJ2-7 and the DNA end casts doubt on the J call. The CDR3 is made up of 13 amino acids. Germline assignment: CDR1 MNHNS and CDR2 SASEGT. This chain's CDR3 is CASSENQQYEQYF. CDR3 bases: TGTGCCAGCAGTGAAAATCAACAGTACGAGCAGTACTTC.

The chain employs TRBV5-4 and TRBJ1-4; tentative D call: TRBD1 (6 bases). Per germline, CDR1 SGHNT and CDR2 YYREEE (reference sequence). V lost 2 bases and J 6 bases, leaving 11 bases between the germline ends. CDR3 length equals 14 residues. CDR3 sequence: CASSLGTPDEKLFF. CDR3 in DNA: TGTGCCAGCAGCTTAGGGACACCGGATGAAAAACTGTTTTTT.

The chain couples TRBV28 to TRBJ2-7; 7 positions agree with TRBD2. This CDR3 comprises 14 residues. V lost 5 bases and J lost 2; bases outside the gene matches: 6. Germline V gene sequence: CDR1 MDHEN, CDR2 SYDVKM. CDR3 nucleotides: TGTGCCAGCAGTCGGGGGGACGTAGCCTACGAGCAGTACTTC. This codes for CASSRGDVAYEQYF.

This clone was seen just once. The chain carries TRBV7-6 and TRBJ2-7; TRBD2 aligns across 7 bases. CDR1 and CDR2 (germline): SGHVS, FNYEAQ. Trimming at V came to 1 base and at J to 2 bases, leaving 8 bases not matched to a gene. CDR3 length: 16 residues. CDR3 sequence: CASSLGELAVTYEQYF. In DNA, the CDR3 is TGTGCCAGCAGCTTAGGGGAGCTAGCGGTAACCTACGAGCAGTACTTC. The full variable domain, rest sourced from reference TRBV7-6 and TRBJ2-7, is GAGVSQSPRYKVTKRGQDVALRCDPISGHVSLYWYRQALGQGPEFLTYFNYEAQQDKSGLPNDRFSAERPEGSISTLTIQRTEQRDSAMYRCASSLGELAVTYEQYFGPGTRLTVT.

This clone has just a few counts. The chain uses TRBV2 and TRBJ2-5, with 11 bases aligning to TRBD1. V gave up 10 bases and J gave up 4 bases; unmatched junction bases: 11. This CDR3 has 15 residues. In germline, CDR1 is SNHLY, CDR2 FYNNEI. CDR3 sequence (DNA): TGTGCCACCTGCCGGTCCGGGACAGGGGGAGAGACCCAGTACTTC. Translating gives CATCRSGTGGETQYF.

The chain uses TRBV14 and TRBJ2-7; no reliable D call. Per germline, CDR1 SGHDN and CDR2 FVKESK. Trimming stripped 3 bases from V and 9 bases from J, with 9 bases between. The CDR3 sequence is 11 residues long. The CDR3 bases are TGTGCCAGCAGCCATACCGATAGGCAGTACTTC. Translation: CASSHTDRQYF.

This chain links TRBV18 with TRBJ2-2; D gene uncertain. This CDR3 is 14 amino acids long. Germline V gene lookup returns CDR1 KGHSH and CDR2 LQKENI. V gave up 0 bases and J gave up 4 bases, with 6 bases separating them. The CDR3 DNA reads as TGTGCCAGCTCACCACCTCTGTCCACCGGGGAGCTGTTTTTT. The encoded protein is CASSPPLSTGELFF.

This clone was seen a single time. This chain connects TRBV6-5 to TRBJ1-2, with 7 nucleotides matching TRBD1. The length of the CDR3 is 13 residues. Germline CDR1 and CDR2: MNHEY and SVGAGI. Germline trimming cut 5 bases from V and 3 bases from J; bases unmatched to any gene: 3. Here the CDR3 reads CASSKQGYYGYTF. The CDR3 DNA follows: TGTGCCAGCAGTAAACAGGGGTACTATGGCTACACCTTC.

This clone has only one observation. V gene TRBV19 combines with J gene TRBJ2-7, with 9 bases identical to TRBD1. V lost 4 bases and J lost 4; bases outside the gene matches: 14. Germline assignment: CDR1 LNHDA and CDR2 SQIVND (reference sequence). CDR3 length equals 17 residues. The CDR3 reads CASSTPRQGEVGYEQYF. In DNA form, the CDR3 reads TGTGCCAGTAGTACCCCACGACAGGGGGAAGTCGGTTACGAGCAGTACTTC.

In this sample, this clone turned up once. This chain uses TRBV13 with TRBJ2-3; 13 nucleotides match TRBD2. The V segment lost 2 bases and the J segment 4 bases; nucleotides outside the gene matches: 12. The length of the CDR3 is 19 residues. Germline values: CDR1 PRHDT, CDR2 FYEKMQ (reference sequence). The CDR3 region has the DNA TGTGCCAGCAGCTTAAGGATCGCCCGGACTAGCGGGAGTTCAGATACGCAGTATTTT. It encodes CASSLRIARTSGSSDTQYF.

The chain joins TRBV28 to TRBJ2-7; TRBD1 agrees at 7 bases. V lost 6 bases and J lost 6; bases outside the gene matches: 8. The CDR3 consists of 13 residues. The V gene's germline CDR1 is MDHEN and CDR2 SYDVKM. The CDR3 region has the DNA TGTGCCAGCAGCTCAGGGGCAGGGGGCGAGCAGTACTTC. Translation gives CASSSGAGGEQYF.

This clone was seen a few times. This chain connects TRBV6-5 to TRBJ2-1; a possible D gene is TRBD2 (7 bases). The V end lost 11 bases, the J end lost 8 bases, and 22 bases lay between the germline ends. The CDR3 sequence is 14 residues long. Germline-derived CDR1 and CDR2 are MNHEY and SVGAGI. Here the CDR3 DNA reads TGTGCCGCAGGTTCCCTGGGGGGGCAGGATGAGCAGTTCTTC. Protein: CAAGSLGGQDEQFF.

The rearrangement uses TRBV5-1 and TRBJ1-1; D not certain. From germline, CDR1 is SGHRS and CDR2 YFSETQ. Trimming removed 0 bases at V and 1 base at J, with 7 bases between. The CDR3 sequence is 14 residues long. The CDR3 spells CASSLVPGNTEAFF. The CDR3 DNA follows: TGCGCCAGCAGCTTGGTACCGGGGAACACTGAAGCTTTCTTT.